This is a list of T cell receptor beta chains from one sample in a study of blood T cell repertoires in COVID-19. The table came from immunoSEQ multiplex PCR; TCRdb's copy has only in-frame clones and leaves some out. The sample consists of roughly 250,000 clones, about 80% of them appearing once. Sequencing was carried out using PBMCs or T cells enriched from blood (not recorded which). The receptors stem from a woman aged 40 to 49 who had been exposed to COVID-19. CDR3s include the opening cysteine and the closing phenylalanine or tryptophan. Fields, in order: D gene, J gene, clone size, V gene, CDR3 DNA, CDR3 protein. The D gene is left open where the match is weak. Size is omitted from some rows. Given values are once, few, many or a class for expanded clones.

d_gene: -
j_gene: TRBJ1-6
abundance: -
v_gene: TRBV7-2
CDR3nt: TGTGCCAGCAGCTCCTCCTCACCCCTCCACTTT
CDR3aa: CASSSSSPLHF

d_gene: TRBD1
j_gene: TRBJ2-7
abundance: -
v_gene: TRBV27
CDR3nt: TGTGCCAGCAAGAGGGGGACAGCCTTTGGCGTCTACGAGCAGTACTTC
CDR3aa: CASKRGTAFGVYEQYF

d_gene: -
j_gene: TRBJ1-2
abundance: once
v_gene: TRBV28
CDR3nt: TGTGCCACCAAGCCGGGACTCCTTTGGGGCTACACCTTC
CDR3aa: CATKPGLLWGYTF

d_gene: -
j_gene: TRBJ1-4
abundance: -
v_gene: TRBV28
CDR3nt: TGTGCCAGCAGTTTAATTCAGTTTGGTAATGAAAAACTGTTTTTT
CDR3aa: CASSLIQFGNEKLFF

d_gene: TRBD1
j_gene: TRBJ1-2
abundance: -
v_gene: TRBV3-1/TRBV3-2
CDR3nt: TGTGCCAGCAGAATACAGGGGTCCTATGGCTACACCTTC
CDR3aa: CASRIQGSYGYTF

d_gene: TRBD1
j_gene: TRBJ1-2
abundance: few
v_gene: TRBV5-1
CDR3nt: TGCGCCAGCAGCGCAAATACCGGGACAGCCATGGAGAGCTACACCTTC
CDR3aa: CASSANTGTAMESYTF

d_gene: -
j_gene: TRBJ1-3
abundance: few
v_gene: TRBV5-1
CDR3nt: TGCGCCAGCAGCCCCGATGACAGGTTGAATTCTGGAAACACCATATATTTT
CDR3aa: CASSPDDRLNSGNTIYF

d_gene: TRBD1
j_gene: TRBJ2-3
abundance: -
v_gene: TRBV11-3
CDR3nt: TGTGCCAGCAGTCTGGGACAGACTGGTTTGAATACGCAGTATTTT
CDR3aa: CASSLGQTGLNTQYF

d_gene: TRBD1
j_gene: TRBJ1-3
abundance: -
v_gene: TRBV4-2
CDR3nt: TGTGCCAGCAGCCAAGCTACAGGGGGTCTGGACACCATATATTTT
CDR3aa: CASSQATGGLDTIYF

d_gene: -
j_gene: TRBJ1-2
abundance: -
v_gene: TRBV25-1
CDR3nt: TGTGCCAGCAGTGAATCACCAGGGGCCTATGGCTACACCTTC
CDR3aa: CASSESPGAYGYTF

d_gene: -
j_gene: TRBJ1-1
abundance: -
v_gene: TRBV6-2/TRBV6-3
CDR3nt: TGTGCCAGCAGTTACGGCGGGGGCATGAACACTGAAGCTTTCTTT
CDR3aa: CASSYGGGMNTEAFF

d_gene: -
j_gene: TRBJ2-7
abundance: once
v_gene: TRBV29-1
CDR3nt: TGCAGCGCCGCTCGATCTACAGGAGCCACCTCCACCTACGAGCAGTACTTC
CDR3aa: CSAARSTGATSTYEQYF

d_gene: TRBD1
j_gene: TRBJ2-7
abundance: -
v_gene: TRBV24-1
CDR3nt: TGTGCCAACCCGCCCACCCGGGACAGGGGGCGATACGAGCAGTACTTC
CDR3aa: CANPPTRDRGRYEQYF

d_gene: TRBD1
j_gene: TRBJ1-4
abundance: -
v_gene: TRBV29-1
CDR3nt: TGCAGCGCTGGGGGACAGGCCGGGGAAAAACTGTTTTTT
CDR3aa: CSAGGQAGEKLFF

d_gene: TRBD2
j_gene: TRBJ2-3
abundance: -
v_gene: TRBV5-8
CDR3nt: TGTGCCAGCAGCTCGGTGGGTAGCGGGTTCCGCACAGATACGCAGTATTTT
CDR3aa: CASSSVGSGFRTDTQYF

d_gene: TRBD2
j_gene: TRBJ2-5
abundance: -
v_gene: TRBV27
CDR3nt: TGTGCCAGCAGTTTATCGCTAACTAGCGGGGAAGAGACCCAGTACTTC
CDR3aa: CASSLSLTSGEETQYF

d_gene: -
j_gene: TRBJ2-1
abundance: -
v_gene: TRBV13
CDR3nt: TGTGCCAGCAGCTTAGTCCCGTACAATGAGCAGTTCTTC
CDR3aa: CASSLVPYNEQFF

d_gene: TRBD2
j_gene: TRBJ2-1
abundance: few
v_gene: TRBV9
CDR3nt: TGTGCCAGCAGCGTAGAGAGCGGGGGTGTCGAGCAGTTCTTC
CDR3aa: CASSVESGGVEQFF

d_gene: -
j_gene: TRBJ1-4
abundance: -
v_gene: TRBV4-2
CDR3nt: TGTGCCAGCAGCCAAGGAAGGGGTGTGAATGAAAAACTGTTTTTT
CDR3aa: CASSQGRGVNEKLFF

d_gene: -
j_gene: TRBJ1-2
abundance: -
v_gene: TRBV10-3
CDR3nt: TGTGCCATCAGTGTCGGAGCCGCTCAAGCGGGGAACTATGGCTACACCTTC
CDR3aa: CAISVGAAQAGNYGYTF

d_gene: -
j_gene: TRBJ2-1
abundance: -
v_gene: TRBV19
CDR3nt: TGTGCCAGTAGTAAGCGGGCTACCGGCGTATGGGAGCAGTTCTTC
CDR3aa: CASSKRATGVWEQFF

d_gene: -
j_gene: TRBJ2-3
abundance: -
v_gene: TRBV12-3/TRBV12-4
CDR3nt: TGTGCCAGCAGTTTAACGAGGTCAGATACGCAGTATTTT
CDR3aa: CASSLTRSDTQYF

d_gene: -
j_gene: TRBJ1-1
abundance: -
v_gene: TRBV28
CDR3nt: TGTGCCAGCAGTTTACCAGGGACACTAAACACTGAAGCTTTCTTT
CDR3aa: CASSLPGTLNTEAFF

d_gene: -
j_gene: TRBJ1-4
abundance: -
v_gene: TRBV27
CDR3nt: TGTGCCAGCTCAACGGGGGGGGCCGTGGAAAAACTGTTTTTT
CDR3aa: CASSTGGAVEKLFF

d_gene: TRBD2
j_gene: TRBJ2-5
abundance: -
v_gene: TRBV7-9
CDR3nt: TGTGCCAGCAGCCCCCGGCGGGGGGGTGGAGAGACCCAGTACTTC
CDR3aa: CASSPRRGGGETQYF

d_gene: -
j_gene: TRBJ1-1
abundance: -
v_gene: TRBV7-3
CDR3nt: TGTGCCAGCACCCCCGAAAGCGGGAGAAACACTGAAGCTTTCTTT
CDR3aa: CASTPESGRNTEAFF

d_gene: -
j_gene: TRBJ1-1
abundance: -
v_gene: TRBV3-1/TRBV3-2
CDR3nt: TGTGCCAGCAGCGGGACTGATATGAACACTGAAGCTTTCTTT
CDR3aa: CASSGTDMNTEAFF

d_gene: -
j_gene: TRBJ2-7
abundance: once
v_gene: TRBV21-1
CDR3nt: TGTGCCAGCAGCAAAGGGGGACAGGTCCACGAGCAGTACTTC
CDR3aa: CASSKGGQVHEQYF

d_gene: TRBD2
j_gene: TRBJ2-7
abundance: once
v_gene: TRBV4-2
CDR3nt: TGTGCCAGCAGCCTCGGGACTAGCGGGGGCGAGCAGTACTTC
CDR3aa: CASSLGTSGGEQYF

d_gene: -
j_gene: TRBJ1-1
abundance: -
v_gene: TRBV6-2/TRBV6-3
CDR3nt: TGTGCCAGCAGTTACAACAAGATGAACACTGAAGCTTTCTTT
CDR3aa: CASSYNKMNTEAFF

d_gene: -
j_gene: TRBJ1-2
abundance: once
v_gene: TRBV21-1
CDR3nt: TGTGCCAGCAGCCAGACAGGGGAATTTAACTATGGCTACACCTTC
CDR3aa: CASSQTGEFNYGYTF

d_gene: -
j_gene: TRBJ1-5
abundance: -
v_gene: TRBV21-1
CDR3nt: TGTGCCAGCACCCCACGGCCCCCCGACAGGTTGGGTCAGCCCCAGCATTTT
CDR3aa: CASTPRPPDRLGQPQHF

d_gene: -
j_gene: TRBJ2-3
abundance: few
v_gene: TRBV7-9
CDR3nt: TGTGCCAGCAGTTTAATAGGGGGTGACTCAGTCACGCAGTATTTT
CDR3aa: CASSLIGGDSVTQYF

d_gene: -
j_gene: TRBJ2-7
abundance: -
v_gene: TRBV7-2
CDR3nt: TGTGCCAGCAGCTTAAGCAGGGCCCACGAGCAGTACTTC
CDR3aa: CASSLSRAHEQYF

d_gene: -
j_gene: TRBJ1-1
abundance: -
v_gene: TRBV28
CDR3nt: TGTGCCAGCAGGGCCTTGTCGATACGTACTGAAGCTTTCTTT
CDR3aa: CASRALSIRTEAFF

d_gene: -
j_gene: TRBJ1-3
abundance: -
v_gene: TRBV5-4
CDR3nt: TGTGCCAGCAGCTTGGATCCGAGCTCTGGAAACACCATATATTTT
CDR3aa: CASSLDPSSGNTIYF